The 25 T cell receptor beta chains in this list originate from one sample, sequenced in a study of blood T cell repertoires in COVID-19. Produced via immunoSEQ multiplex PCR; TCRdb's table is partial and in-frame only. The profile shows about 120,000 clones, roughly 82% of them singletons. The sample consisted of peripheral blood. All receptors come from a human donor in a cohort sampled during active COVID-19.

This chain joins TRBV5-6 and TRBJ1-2; 7 positions agree with TRBD1. V shed 0 bases and J 6 bases; nucleotides not matched to a gene: 8. This CDR3 comprises 15 residues. Germline V CDR1 and CDR2: SGHDT, YYEEEE. The CDR3 is CASSLVGRGVNGYTF. In DNA form, the CDR3 reads TGTGCCAGCAGCTTGGTCGGCAGGGGGGTCAATGGCTACACCTTC.

The chain combines TRBV4-1 with TRBJ2-3, with 13 bases identical to TRBD2. The CDR3 totals 16 residues. Germline-derived CDR1 and CDR2 are MGHRA and YSYEKL. V dropped 0 bases and J dropped 6; count of bases not matched to a gene: 3. The CDR3 loop is CASSQDGLAGADTQYF. The DNA for the CDR3 is TGCGCCAGCAGCCAAGATGGACTAGCGGGGGCTGATACGCAGTATTTT.

The genes are TRBV6-6 and TRBJ1-2; D is ambiguous. CDR1 and CDR2 from the germline V gene are MNHNY and SVGAGI (reference sequence). The CDR3 is made up of 11 amino acids. V was trimmed by 6 bases and J by 6 bases, leaving 8 bases between them. CDR3 coding DNA: TGTGCCAGCAGCGGAGGAAATGGCTACACCTTC. Residues: CASSGGNGYTF.

This clone was counted only a few times. V and J are TRBV28 and TRBJ1-6; 9 bases map to TRBD1. Germline lookup yields CDR1 MDHEN and CDR2 SYDVKM. The CDR3 is made up of 16 amino acids. V was pared by 5 bases and J by 5 bases, with 7 bases of the junction left unmatched. CDR3 region: CASSPLGQGDNSPLHF. As DNA, the CDR3 is TGTGCCAGCAGTCCATTGGGACAGGGAGATAATTCACCCCTCCACTTT. Full variable domain (rest looked up from reference TRBV28 and TRBJ1-6): DVKVTQSSRYLVKRTGEKVFLECVQDMDHENMFWYRQDPGLGLRLIYFSYDVKMKEKGDIPEGYSVSREKKERFSLILESASTNQTSMYLCASSPLGQGDNSPLHFGNGTRLTVT.

The chain joins TRBV5-1 to TRBJ2-5, with D tentatively TRBD2 (7 bases). CDR3 length equals 14 residues. Germline V gives CDR1 SGHRS, CDR2 YFSETQ. V was pared by 4 bases and J by 3 bases, with 13 bases between. The CDR3 reads CASSPGGREETQYF. DNA of the CDR3: TGCGCCAGCAGCCCCGGGGGGCGGGAAGAGACCCAGTACTTC.

CDR3 loop: CAISGDSPTPTAFF. The DNA of the CDR3 is TGTGCCATCAGTGGAGACAGCCCGACCCCCACGGCTTTCTTT. The chain combines TRBV10-3 with TRBJ1-1; the D gene is possibly TRBD1 (5 bases). CDR3 length: 14 amino acids. Between the trimmed V and J ends, which lost 4 bases and 11 bases, there was a span of 20 bases. Germline CDR1 is ENHRY and CDR2 is SYGVKD.

The chain uses TRBV5-1 and TRBJ1-2, with TRBD1 as a possible D gene (6 bases). The CDR3 covers 15 residues. Trimming took 2 bases from V and 2 from J, leaving 13 bases between them. From germline, CDR1 is SGHRS and CDR2 YFSETQ. CDR3 sequence reads: CASSFDEGGNYGYTF. The DNA for the CDR3 is TGCGCCAGCAGCTTCGACGAAGGGGGAAACTATGGCTACACCTTC.

In this sample, this clone turned up a few times. This rearrangement joins TRBV10-1 to TRBJ2-2; TRBD2 aligns across 13 bases. The CDR3 extends over 15 amino acids. V shed 5 bases, J shed 6 bases, and the junction held 3 bases outside the gene matches. In germline, CDR1 is WNHNN, CDR2 SYGVQD (reference sequence). CDR3 amino acids: CASSNGTSGAGELFF. The CDR3 DNA reads as TGCGCCAGCAGTAATGGGACTAGCGGGGCCGGGGAGCTGTTTTTT.

The gene calls are TRBV12-3 or TRBV12-4 and TRBJ2-5, with D uncertain. The V and J ends lost 1 base and 7 bases respectively, with 4 bases between them. CDR3 length: 11 residues. CDR3 residues: CASSLDRTQYF. The CDR3 nucleotides read TGTGCCAGCAGTTTAGATCGGACCCAGTACTTC.

J is TRBJ2-3 and V is TRBV13; D remains unclear. Germline loops: CDR1 PRHDT, CDR2 FYEKMQ (reference sequence). The CDR3 totals 15 residues. V was pared by 3 bases and J by 1 base, with 11 bases between. The chain's CDR3 is CASSFGLVGTDTQYF. In nucleotides, the CDR3 is TGTGCCAGCAGCTTCGGCCTAGTCGGCACAGATACGCAGTATTTT.

This clone was detected once. The chain uses TRBV5-1 and TRBJ2-1; TRBD2 agrees at 9 bases. Germline CDR1 and CDR2: SGHRS and YFSETQ. This CDR3 is built from 15 residues. V shed 3 bases and J 4 bases; nucleotides not matched to a gene: 5. This CDR3 reads CASSSAGGSYNEQFF. The CDR3 DNA reads TGCGCCAGCAGCTCAGCGGGGGGCTCTTACAATGAGCAGTTCTTC.

On this clone itself: At one end, the junction sequence differs from germline, possibly due to a read error. J is TRBJ1-1 and V is TRBV3-1 (or the pseudogene TRBV3-2); D is perhaps TRBD1 (5 bases). Looked up from germline, CDR1 is LGHDT and CDR2 is YNNKEL (reference sequence). The CDR3 is made up of 15 amino acids. The CDR3: CASTQAGHRGTEAFF. In DNA form, the CDR3 reads TGTGCCAGCACCCAAGCAGGACACCGAGGCACTGAAGCTTTCTTT.

This clone showed up just a few times. The chain uses TRBV7-2 and TRBJ1-5; D call uncertain. This CDR3 is built from 15 residues. Germline V gene lookup returns CDR1 SGHTA and CDR2 FQGNSA. V gave up 0 bases and J gave up 3 bases, with 9 bases separating them. CDR3: CASSLAVSDNQPQHF. The CDR3 DNA sequence: TGTGCCAGCAGCTTAGCCGTGTCAGACAATCAGCCCCAGCATTTT. Based on the CDR3 plus reference TRBV7-2 and TRBJ1-5, the full variable domain is GAGVSQSPSNKVTEKGKDVELRCDPISGHTALYWYRQSLGQGLEFLIYFQGNSAPDKSGLPSDRFSAERTGGSVSTLTIQRTQQEDSAVYLCASSLAVSDNQPQHFGDGTRLSIL.

The chain couples TRBV12-5 to TRBJ2-7; 9 nucleotides line up with TRBD1. The CDR3 runs to 14 residues. The germline gives CDR1 LGHNT, CDR2 FRNRAP. Trimming cost V 7 bases and J 2 bases; bases outside gene matches: 6. For the CDR3, the DNA is TGTGCTAGTGCTCCCGGGACAGGGACCTACGAGCAGTACTTC. It yields the protein CASAPGTGTYEQYF.

This chain links TRBV18 with TRBJ1-1; maybe TRBD1 (6 bases). V lost 5 bases and J 5 bases, leaving 12 bases between the germline ends. Germline V lookup: CDR1 KGHSH, CDR2 LQKENI. This CDR3 spans 13 amino acids. CDR3 sequence (DNA): TGTGCCAGCTCAGCGGGAGGGGGGACTGAAGCTTTCTTT. Its protein is CASSAGGGTEAFF.

This sequence joins TRBV6-6 and TRBJ2-3; D call uncertain. The CDR3 extends over 14 amino acids. V dropped 6 bases and J dropped 0 bases, with 10 bases sitting between them. From germline, CDR1 is MNHNY and CDR2 SVGAGI (reference sequence). The CDR3 DNA reads TGTGCCAGCAGCCAACCCAGGAGCACAGATACGCAGTATTTT. Translation: CASSQPRSTDTQYF.

CDR3 in amino acids: CASRVRDRLEETQYF. The CDR3, as DNA: TGTGCCAGCAGGGTAAGAGACAGGTTGGAAGAGACCCAGTACTTC. The gene calls are TRBV6-5 and TRBJ2-5; TRBD1 is a possible D gene (6 bases). V shed 6 bases and J shed 3 bases, with 17 bases lying between them. The CDR3 length is 15 residues. Germline V CDR1 and CDR2: MNHEY, SVGAGI.

The V and J genes are TRBV12-5 and TRBJ1-2; 9 bases are shared with TRBD1. This CDR3 has 16 residues. Germline CDR1 is LGHNT and CDR2 is FRNRAP. V lost 2 bases, J lost 8 bases, and 12 bases stayed unmatched. CDR3 in DNA: TGTGCTAGTGGTTTGCCTTTCCGGGACAGGGTGGTCGGCTACACCTTC. It encodes CASGLPFRDRVVGYTF.

This clone was counted only a few times. V gene TRBV14 combines with J gene TRBJ2-3; 13 nucleotides align to TRBD2. J was trimmed by 4 bases and V by 0 bases; bases with no gene match: 13. Germline CDR1 and CDR2: SGHDN and FVKESK. CDR3 length: 20 amino acids. The CDR3, as DNA: TGTGCCAGCAGCCAAGATATGAGACTAGCGGGGGGACGTCAGGCAGATACGCAGTATTTT. Amino acid sequence: CASSQDMRLAGGRQADTQYF.

This clone appeared once. This chain links TRBV5-1 with TRBJ2-1, with a possible D match to TRBD2 (6 bases). The V gene's germline CDR1 is SGHRS and CDR2 YFSETQ. The CDR3 consists of 14 residues. V lost 4 bases and J 6 bases, leaving 14 bases between the germline ends. The CDR3 DNA reads TGCGCCAGCAGCCAAAGGGAGGCCAGCAATGAGCAGTTCTTC. Protein product: CASSQREASNEQFF.

The V call is TRBV21-1, the J call TRBJ2-1; no DNA check was done on the table's D call, TRBD2. TRBV21-1 constitutes a pseudogene. This CDR3 has 15 amino acids. The CDR3 DNA reads as TGTGCCAGCAGCCGGGGTAGTTCGGACTACAATGAGCAGTTCTTC. Amino acid sequence: CASSRGSSDYNEQFF.

The genes are TRBV6-4 and TRBJ2-1; 8 nucleotides match TRBD2. Germline CDR1 is MRHNA and CDR2 is SNTAGT. Germline trimming cut 2 bases from V and 5 bases from J; bases unmatched to any gene: 5. The CDR3 loop spans 15 amino acids. CDR3 in DNA: TGTGCCAGCAGTGACGGGGCGGGGGGCGACAATGAGCAGTTCTTC. Protein: CASSDGAGGDNEQFF.

The rearrangement links TRBV5-1 to TRBJ2-3; TRBD1 matches at 10 bases. Trimming cost V 4 bases and J 1 base; bases outside gene matches: 3. CDR1 is SGHRS and CDR2 is YFSETQ in the germline V gene. This CDR3 is built from 15 residues. The CDR3 nucleotides are TGCGCCAGCAGCCCGGACAGGGGGGGCACAGATACGCAGTATTTT. It encodes CASSPDRGGTDTQYF.

The rearrangement links TRBV14 to TRBJ2-3; 7 positions agree with TRBD2. The length of the CDR3 is 17 residues. V shed 0 bases and J 5 bases; nucleotides not matched to a gene: 11. Germline V gives CDR1 SGHDN, CDR2 FVKESK. CDR3 in DNA: TGTGCCAGCAGCCAAGATCTTCCTGGGGGGGTGTTAGATACGCAGTATTTT. It codes for CASSQDLPGGVLDTQYF.

This clone was observed once. This chain joins TRBV5-8 and TRBJ1-4, with D perhaps TRBD1 (5 bases). The germline V and J ends were trimmed by 4 bases and 0 bases, with 13 bases remaining between them. Germline CDR1 SGHTS, CDR2 YDEGEE. The CDR3 length is 16 residues. DNA for the CDR3: TGTGCCAGCAGCCAGTGGGGGGGGACAACTAATGAAAAACTGTTTTTT. Translating gives CASSQWGGTTNEKLFF.